This is a list of T cell receptor beta chains from one sample in a study of technical replicates of blood from a few donors. The method was immunoSEQ multiplex PCR; TCRdb's version includes in-frame clones alone and lacks a portion of them. Of roughly 69,000 clones in the sample, around 87% were seen once. The source material was PBMCs. The receptors originated from a human donor in good health. Some clones in this sample may be carry-over from other donors' samples. The CDR3 runs from the conserved cysteine through the conserved F or W. Each record gives: J gene, V gene, clone size, D gene, CDR3 protein, CDR3 DNA. A D gene is named only where the DNA matches it firmly. Clone size is stated in some rows and not others, as once, few, many or a class when expanded.

j_call: TRBJ2-7
v_call: TRBV18
clone_size: .
d_call: .
cdr3_aa: CASSPRKGTYEQYF
cdr3_nt: TGTGCCAGCTCACCACGGAAGGGGACCTACGAGCAGTACTTC

j_call: TRBJ2-2
v_call: TRBV4-3
clone_size: .
d_call: TRBD2
cdr3_aa: CASSTRLAGTSTGELFF
cdr3_nt: TGCGCCAGCAGCACTCGTCTAGCGGGAACCTCCACCGGGGAGCTGTTTTTT

j_call: TRBJ1-2
v_call: TRBV2
clone_size: .
d_call: TRBD1
cdr3_aa: CASSPSGQGFGYTF
cdr3_nt: TGTGCCAGCAGTCCATCGGGACAGGGGTTTGGCTACACCTTC

j_call: TRBJ2-5
v_call: TRBV27
clone_size: .
d_call: TRBD2
cdr3_aa: CASSLFGTSGWETQYF
cdr3_nt: TGTGCCAGCAGTTTATTCGGGACTAGCGGATGGGAGACCCAGTACTTC

j_call: TRBJ1-6
v_call: TRBV19
clone_size: .
d_call: TRBD1
cdr3_aa: CATRTGGLHYNSPLHF
cdr3_nt: TGTGCCACTAGGACAGGGGGCCTTCACTATAATTCACCCCTCCACTTT

j_call: TRBJ2-1
v_call: TRBV5-1
clone_size: few
d_call: .
cdr3_aa: CASSLSGESYNEQFF
cdr3_nt: TGCGCCAGCAGCTTGTCGGGGGAGTCCTACAATGAGCAGTTCTTC

j_call: TRBJ2-2
v_call: TRBV7-3
clone_size: .
d_call: .
cdr3_aa: CASSPVSFTGELFF
cdr3_nt: TGTGCCAGCAGCCCTGTTAGTTTCACCGGGGAGCTGTTTTTT

j_call: TRBJ1-5
v_call: TRBV7-8
clone_size: .
d_call: .
cdr3_aa: CASSLGYLDNQPQHF
cdr3_nt: TGTGCCAGCAGCTTAGGATACTTAGACAATCAGCCCCAGCATTTT

j_call: TRBJ1-1
v_call: TRBV10-3
clone_size: .
d_call: TRBD1
cdr3_aa: CAISEGQGGTEAFF
cdr3_nt: TGTGCCATCAGTGAAGGGCAGGGGGGCACTGAAGCTTTCTTT

j_call: TRBJ2-3
v_call: TRBV11-2
clone_size: .
d_call: .
cdr3_aa: CASSLAAGSTDTQYF
cdr3_nt: TGTGCCAGCAGCTTAGCGGCAGGTAGCACAGATACGCAGTATTTT

j_call: TRBJ2-7
v_call: TRBV7-2
clone_size: .
d_call: TRBD2
cdr3_aa: CASSFGGSPGEQYF
cdr3_nt: TGTGCCAGCAGCTTTGGCGGGAGCCCAGGTGAGCAGTACTTC

j_call: TRBJ2-1
v_call: TRBV6-6
clone_size: once
d_call: TRBD2
cdr3_aa: CASSYQVSGRGNEQFF
cdr3_nt: TGTGCCAGCAGTTACCAAGTTAGCGGGAGGGGCAATGAGCAGTTCTTC

j_call: TRBJ2-7
v_call: TRBV28
clone_size: .
d_call: .
cdr3_aa: CATIVPGSYEQYF
cdr3_nt: TGTGCCACCATCGTCCCGGGCTCCTACGAGCAGTACTTC

j_call: TRBJ1-2
v_call: TRBV2
clone_size: .
d_call: .
cdr3_aa: CASRPGQNSNYGYTF
cdr3_nt: TGTGCCAGCAGGCCGGGACAAAACTCAAACTATGGCTACACCTTC

j_call: TRBJ2-2
v_call: TRBV4-1
clone_size: once
d_call: .
cdr3_aa: CASSQVGGGPLTGELFF
cdr3_nt: TGCGCCAGCAGCCAAGTCGGTGGGGGCCCCCTCACCGGGGAGCTGTTTTTT

j_call: TRBJ1-1
v_call: TRBV2
clone_size: few
d_call: .
cdr3_aa: CASSEKGTEAFF
cdr3_nt: TGTGCCAGCAGTGAAAAGGGGACTGAAGCTTTCTTT

j_call: TRBJ1-2
v_call: TRBV4-2
clone_size: once
d_call: TRBD1
cdr3_aa: CASSQDWGQSNYGYTF
cdr3_nt: TGTGCCAGCAGCCAAGATTGGGGACAGAGTAACTATGGCTACACCTTC